This T cell receptor beta chain was obtained from a study of spatial heterogeneity in lung cancer (dated by TCRdb to about 2019). In terms of the full investigation: Beta-chain transcripts were consistently detected in greater numbers than alpha-chain transcripts, which likely reflected higher beta-chain transcript abundance. In the raw uncorrected reads, each unique combination of TCR and UMI appeared more than ten times on average. In non-small cell lung cancer, the study quantitatively compared TCR alpha and beta repertoires across several tumor regions, matched nontumor lung, and blood. TCR repertoire features were related to nonsynonymous mutation counts determined by whole-exome sequencing of tumor tissue. Both alpha and beta chains were TCR-sequenced in samples taken at surgery, namely 220 tumor regions, around 64 matched nontumor lung samples and 50 to 60 PBMC samples. Study-level results and caveats: Confirming at a functional level the hypothesis that regional TCRs recognize regional mutations was considered to require additional single-cell paired TCR alpha and beta sequencing. Ubiquitous expanded tumor TCRs were found in blood more often at tumor resection than at routine follow-up.

This clonotype was detected ten times or more. Which antigen it targets is not known. No much larger clone exists at a distance of one base, and base qualities are not known. The protocol used for the library was 5' RACE. Sequenced on a NextSeq 500. To allow correction of PCR and sequencing errors, the TCR library protocol tagged every TCR cDNA molecule with a unique molecular identifier. For the original study's pipeline: TCR identification, UMI-based error correction and CDR3 extraction were all carried out with Decombinator tools. Expanded TCRs were defined as those above a frequency of 2 per 1,000, corresponding to the top 1% of the tumor frequency distribution. Rényi diversity was computed with the R vegan package after subsampling each repertoire 100 times to 5,000 TCRs. CDR3 similarity networks were built from amino acid triplet string-kernel similarity, with CDR3s being connected when pairwise similarity was above 0.82. TCRdb reanalyzed the raw reads on its own, using fastp at Q25 for trimming and MiXCR for clone calling, and kept in-frame beta chains. Rows matching on CDR3 protein sequence are summarized as one entry with the most common DNA and genes. TCRdb, rather than the study authors, made the V and J calls. In all, the sample holds approximately 40,000 distinct CDR3 sequences, and under 8.5% of those were seen once. The ten largest clones take up 29% of the sample.

The time point label corresponds to: sample taken at primary tumor resection. Donors were approximately 72 patients with early-stage, untreated non-small cell lung cancer from the lung TRACERx cohort. Whole RNA extracted from tumor and nontumor lung tissue, or from cryopreserved PBMC samples, was used for TCR sequencing without cell sorting. Only patients for whom sufficient RNA was available from at least two tumor regions were selected for TCR sequencing. The germline V gene provides CDR1 MNHNS and CDR2 SASEGT. The germline V and J ends show losses of 5 bases and 1 base respectively, and no gene match explains 16 bases of the junction. The CDR3 runs 19 residues from the cysteine to the phenylalanine. Only CDR3 DNA is held: 57 bases, read in frame from base 1.

The material was PBMCs, obtained at surgery. The receptor was isolated from a female donor with early-stage non-small cell lung cancer. The rearranged chain carries TRBV6-1 and TRBJ2-5, with TRBD1 matching 10 junction bases. The encoded CDR3 is CASSHPWGQGFSIQETQYF. The sequence in DNA is TGTGCCAGCAGTCATCCCTGGGGACAGGGGTTTTCTATCCAAGAGACCCAGTACTTC.